Below, 25 T cell receptor beta chains from the same sample are listed, as sequenced in a study of T cells expressing NK-cell markers (dated by TCRdb to 2018 to 2020). Library generation was performed with 5' RACE. Sequencing took place on an Illumina HiSeq 2000. Each entry corresponds to one CDR3 protein sequence from reads that TCRdb reprocessed, and DNA is not given. The sample's clone listing holds about 550,000 distinct CDR3 sequences. The leading ten clones occupy around 4% of the sample. Sequenced input: blood T cells: a sorted CD56 or NKG2C T cell subset, CD4+ or CD8+ T cells, or bulk PBMC T cells (not recorded which). These receptors were taken from a man younger than 35 in good health. Donor details come from another sample of the same person, matched by shared clones.

V is TRBV6-5 and J is TRBJ2-5; TCRdb indicates TRBD2, and absent DNA this call remains unverified. The CDR3 consists of 17 residues. CDR1 MNHEY and CDR2 SVGAGI come from the germline V gene. This CDR3 reads CASSYSSGRAPGETQYF.

V and J are TRBV28 and TRBJ2-2; TCRdb selects TRBD2, and the lack of DNA leaves this call unchecked. The V gene's germline CDR1 is MDHEN and CDR2 SYDVKM. The CDR3 length is 16 residues. CDR3: CASSDWTSGSSGELFF.

This chain links TRBV12-3 or TRBV12-4 with TRBJ2-1; TCRdb selects TRBD1, and the lack of DNA leaves this call unchecked. This CDR3 region has 15 residues. The CDR3 here is CASSGWTGDYNEQFF.

V and J are TRBV6-5 and TRBJ1-1; the D call of TRBD1 rests on TCRdb alone, since no DNA is present to check it. This CDR3 is built from 12 residues. Germline values: CDR1 MNHEY, CDR2 SVGAGI. CDR3 sequence: CASLGQSFEAFF.

This chain connects TRBV12-3 or TRBV12-4 to TRBJ2-3; TCRdb's D call of TRBD2 is untestable without DNA. This CDR3 region has 16 residues. The CDR3 reads CASSRIGGEWTDTQYF.

This sequence joins TRBV6-2 or TRBV6-3 and TRBJ2-1; with no DNA, the TCRdb D assignment of TRBD1 cannot be verified. CDR3 length: 15 amino acids. Germline values: CDR1 MNHEY, CDR2 SVGEGT. The CDR3 protein is CASSRPGPQGNEQFF.

The rearrangement links TRBV20-1 to TRBJ1-6. From germline, CDR1 is DFQATT and CDR2 SNEGSKA (reference sequence). The CDR3 is 16 amino acids. CDR3 in amino acids: CSARRRGRSYNSPLHF.

This chain connects TRBV11-2 to TRBJ1-4. CDR1 is SGHAT, CDR2 FQNNGV, per germline. This CDR3 is built from 14 residues. This chain's CDR3 is CASSSSPTNEKLFF.

V is TRBV4-3 and J is TRBJ1-6; the TRBD1 assignment by TCRdb is unverifiable without DNA. Per germline, CDR1 LGHNA and CDR2 YSLEER. This CDR3 is built from 15 residues. The chain's CDR3 is CASSQRGGTDSPLHF.

The V call is TRBV10-3, the J call TRBJ1-6; TCRdb lists TRBD1, though no DNA is available to test this call. From germline, CDR1 is ENHRY and CDR2 SYGVKD. The CDR3 sequence is 13 residues long. The CDR3 sequence: CATGGTGDSPLHF.

Here the CDR3 reads CASSLGREGRSDTQYF. V and J are TRBV5-6 and TRBJ2-3; TCRdb selects TRBD2, and the lack of DNA leaves this call unchecked. Germline V gene sequence: CDR1 SGHDT, CDR2 YYEEEE. The CDR3 length is 16 residues.

This chain's CDR3 is CASRPTWASGRNEQFF. This sequence joins TRBV6-1 and TRBJ2-1; the D call of TRBD2 rests on TCRdb alone, since no DNA is present to check it. The CDR3 is made up of 16 amino acids. Germline CDR1 and CDR2: MNHNS and SASEGT.

The rearrangement joins TRBV5-5 to TRBJ2-6; checking the TCRdb D call of TRBD1 is not possible without DNA. The CDR3 covers 15 residues. Germline assignment: CDR1 SGHKS and CDR2 YYEKEE (reference sequence). CDR3: CASSPGARGANVLTF.

The rearrangement uses TRBV20-1 and TRBJ2-3; TCRdb's D call of TRBD1 is untestable without DNA. Germline V gene data show CDR1 as DFQATT and CDR2 as SNEGSKA (reference sequence). This CDR3 is 13 amino acids long. The CDR3 is CSAMLGVKDTQYF.

The genes are TRBV6-5 and TRBJ2-1; TCRdb reports TRBD1, a call that lacks DNA to check it against. Germline V gene data show CDR1 as MNHEY and CDR2 as SVGAGI. This CDR3 has 15 amino acids. CDR3 region: CASSYSPLGPNEQFF.

The chain carries TRBV9 and TRBJ2-1; there is no DNA to check the TCRdb D call of TRBD1. CDR3 length: 13 amino acids. Germline V lookup: CDR1 SGDLS, CDR2 YYNGEE. The CDR3 protein is CASSTDRGNEQFF.

CDR3 sequence: CASSRRQGPGELFF. The rearrangement joins TRBV6-1 to TRBJ2-2; the TRBD1 assignment by TCRdb is unverifiable without DNA. This CDR3 has 14 residues. The germline gives CDR1 MNHNS, CDR2 SASEGT.

This chain uses TRBV5-1 with TRBJ2-7; the D call from TCRdb, TRBD2, cannot be confirmed without DNA. This CDR3 has 17 amino acids. Germline V lookup: CDR1 SGHRS, CDR2 YFSETQ. This CDR3 reads CASSSPPGTSGTYEQYF.

The chain recombines TRBV12-3 or TRBV12-4 with TRBJ2-1; the TRBD2 assignment by TCRdb is unverifiable without DNA. CDR3 length equals 14 residues. This CDR3 reads CASSPSGRALEQFF.

The chain combines TRBV5-1 with TRBJ2-7; checking the TCRdb D call of TRBD1 is not possible without DNA. Per the germline V gene, CDR1 is SGHRS and CDR2 is YFSETQ. The CDR3 is 14 amino acids. This CDR3 reads CASTPYTADYEQYF.

V gene TRBV20-1 combines with J gene TRBJ2-5. Germline-derived CDR1 and CDR2 are DFQATT and SNEGSKA (reference sequence). This CDR3 has 14 amino acids. CDR3 region: CSARELQGMETQYF.

V gene TRBV15 combines with J gene TRBJ1-5. Germline V CDR1 and CDR2: LNHNV, YYDKDF (reference sequence). The CDR3 covers 16 residues. CDR3: CATSRERLATNQPQHF. Using reference TRBV15 and TRBJ1-5 for the parts outside the CDR3, the full variable domain is DAMVIQNPRYQVTQFGKPVTLSCSQTLNHNVMYWYQQKSSQAPKLLFHYYDKDFNNEADTPDNFQSRRPNTSFCFLDIRSPGLGDTAMYLCATSRERLATNQPQHFGDGTRLSIL.

The chain couples TRBV24-1 to TRBJ2-1; the TCRdb D gene call, TRBD2, has no DNA to confirm it. Germline values: CDR1 KGHDR, CDR2 SFDVKD. The CDR3 totals 21 residues. The CDR3 here is CATSDFPGLAGGPGSYNEQFF.

V gene TRBV5-5 combines with J gene TRBJ1-1. This CDR3 has 13 residues. CDR1 is SGHKS and CDR2 is YYEKEE in the germline V gene (reference sequence). The CDR3 sequence is CASSLHPRAEAFF.

The chain is built from TRBV7-9 and TRBJ2-3; the TCRdb call, TRBD1, lacks DNA for checking. CDR3 size: 15 residues. CDR1 is SEHNR and CDR2 is FQNEAQ in the germline V gene (reference sequence). The CDR3 reads CASSEPGQGADTQYF.